This note documents a single T cell receptor beta chain sequence. The antigen remains undetermined. The data stem from a study of a mutant IDH1 vaccine in newly diagnosed glioma. The overall study: Following radiotherapy alone, or alongside temozolomide cycles, vaccination was started after an interval of 4-6 weeks. Former treatment meant radiotherapy, temozolomide, or both; the majority had gotten both.

V shed 0 bases and J 6 bases; nucleotides not matched to a gene: 12. Germline V gives CDR1 SGHRS, CDR2 YFSETQ. This CDR3 region has 17 residues. Time point in this sample: week 47, end of study. With topical imiquimod, each dose of the vaccine consisted of 300 ug of mutant IDH1 20-mer peptide. Assay used: immunoSEQ multiplex PCR; TCRdb lists only in-frame clones, some missing. Counted here are tens of thousands of clones, approximately 84% occurring once; the ten biggest clones make up 4.3%. Material: PBMCs, obtained from a glioma patient whose treatment included an IDH1 peptide vaccine. The receptor was derived from a woman between 25 and 40 years old with glioma. Some clones in this sample may be carry-over from other donors' samples. The J gene is TRBJ1-1, the V gene TRBV5-1; 9 nucleotides align to TRBD1. CDR3 amino acids: CASSLGIRDRAGAEAFF. The DNA for the CDR3 is TGCGCCAGCAGCTTGGGAATACGGGACAGGGCGGGAGCTGAAGCTTTCTTT.